The 14 T cell receptor beta chains given below trace back to one sample, sequenced in a study of T cell responses to AZD1222 COVID-19 vaccine. Some clones are missing from TCRdb's copy, which holds only in-frame ones; the method was immunoSEQ multiplex PCR. This repertoire shows 150,000 or so clones, about 89% found once; its top ten account for roughly 2.8%. Specimen: peripheral blood, collected on day 0 of MenACWY control vaccination. Receptors were obtained from an adult in good health.

The chain is built from TRBV7-9 and TRBJ2-2; 11 nucleotides align to TRBD2. The junction had 9 bases not matched to a gene; V was cut back by 6 bases and J by 3 bases. The length of the CDR3 is 17 residues. Germline V gene data show CDR1 as SEHNR and CDR2 as FQNEAQ (reference sequence). CDR3 DNA: TGTGCCAGCAGGCGCCCGGGACTAGCGGCCCACACCGGGGAGCTGTTTTTT. Protein product: CASRRPGLAAHTGELFF.

The gene calls are TRBV4-1 and TRBJ2-2; 8 bases align to TRBD1. Germline V CDR1 and CDR2: MGHRA, YSYEKL. V dropped 3 bases and J dropped 5; count of bases not matched to a gene: 11. The CDR3 loop spans 17 amino acids. The CDR3 DNA follows: TGCGCCAGCAGCCAGGGCGGGACAGGCCCGGGGACCGGGGAGCTGTTTTTT. Its translation is CASSQGGTGPGTGELFF.

The chain links TRBV6-6 to TRBJ1-3; D not certain. The CDR3 sequence is 16 residues long. From germline, CDR1 is MNHNY and CDR2 SVGAGI (reference sequence). Trimming stripped 2 bases from V and 0 bases from J, with 11 bases between. The CDR3 region has the DNA TGTGCCAGCAGTTACAGCAGGCCAGACTCTGGAAACACCATATATTTT. It translates to CASSYSRPDSGNTIYF.

The gene calls are TRBV10-3 and TRBJ2-1, with D uncertain. This CDR3 is built from 11 residues. Germline V gene sequence: CDR1 ENHRY, CDR2 SYGVKD. Trimming removed 5 bases from V and 4 bases from J, with 3 bases in between. The CDR3 nucleotides are TGTGCCATCAGTATTTACAATGAGCAGTTCTTC. It codes for CAISIYNEQFF.

The rearrangement uses TRBV5-4 and TRBJ1-1, with D uncertain. V gave up 3 bases and J gave up 4 bases, with 10 bases separating them. CDR3 size: 13 residues. Germline V lookup: CDR1 SGHNT, CDR2 YYREEE (reference sequence). CDR3 residues: CASSSPRGTEAFF. The CDR3 region has the DNA TGTGCCAGCAGCTCCCCCCGGGGCACTGAAGCTTTCTTT.

A few counts support this clone. V usage is TRBV19 and J usage is TRBJ1-2; possibly TRBD1 for D (5 bases). The CDR3 spans 18 residues. Germline values: CDR1 LNHDA, CDR2 SQIVND (reference sequence). Trimming left V 4 bases short and J 4 bases short, with 25 bases between. The CDR3 bases are TGTGCCAGTAGTAAAAGGCGGGACCTCCAAGGGGCTGGCTATGGCTACACCTTC. Translated, it gives CASSKRRDLQGAGYGYTF.

There are a few counts of this clone. V usage is TRBV2 and J usage is TRBJ2-1, with TRBD2 as a possible D gene (5 bases). CDR1 is SNHLY and CDR2 is FYNNEI in the germline V gene. Trimming shortened V by 5 bases and J by 3 bases, and 8 bases separated the two germline ends. The CDR3 consists of 13 residues. The DNA of the CDR3 is TGTGCCAGCAGTAGGGAGAACTACAATGAGCAGTTCTTC. This translates into CASSRENYNEQFF.

The chain uses TRBV9 and TRBJ1-1; D is possibly TRBD1 (5 bases). The V and J ends lost 4 bases and 4 bases respectively, with 17 bases between them. The CDR3 spans 15 residues. CDR1 is SGDLS and CDR2 is YYNGEE in the germline V gene. CDR3 sequence reads: CASSSEGARGTEAFF. The DNA of the CDR3 is TGTGCCAGCAGCTCAGAAGGGGCTAGAGGCACTGAAGCTTTCTTT. The full variable domain, its missing parts supplied by reference TRBV9 and TRBJ1-1, is DSGVTQTPKHLITATGQRVTLRCSPRSGDLSVYWYQQSLDQGLQFLIQYYNGEERAKGNILERFSAQQFPDLHSELNLSSLELGDSALYFCASSSEGARGTEAFFGQGTRLTVV.

The rearrangement uses TRBV28 and TRBJ2-3, with 11 positions matching TRBD2. Trimming cost V 5 bases and J 2 bases; bases outside gene matches: 9. CDR1 and CDR2 from the germline V gene are MDHEN and SYDVKM. This CDR3 is built from 17 residues. This CDR3 is CASSQTGTSGFTDTQYF. The CDR3 nucleotides are TGTGCCAGCAGTCAAACCGGGACTAGCGGTTTCACAGATACGCAGTATTTT.

This chain joins TRBV18 and TRBJ1-2, with a possible D match to TRBD1 (5 bases). Trimming took off 6 bases at V and 7 bases at J, with 18 bases between the two ends. Per the germline V gene, CDR1 is KGHSH and CDR2 is LQKENI. This CDR3 is 14 amino acids long. CDR3 protein: CASSQPGVTGGYTF. Written as DNA, the CDR3 is TGTGCCAGCTCTCAACCGGGGGTGACTGGTGGCTACACCTTC.

V usage is TRBV7-9 and J usage is TRBJ1-1, with no clear D. CDR3 length: 14 amino acids. V was cut by 3 bases and J by 5 bases, with 13 bases left in between. In germline, CDR1 is SEHNR, CDR2 FQNEAQ (reference sequence). The DNA for the CDR3 is TGTGCCAGCAGCTTTCTGCCCCCGGGGACTGAAGCTTTCTTT. Amino acids: CASSFLPPGTEAFF.

The gene calls are TRBV9 and TRBJ1-4, with unresolved D. V gave up 4 bases and J gave up 0 bases, with 16 bases separating them. The germline V gene encodes CDR1 SGDLS and CDR2 YYNGEE. This CDR3 spans 17 amino acids. The CDR3 bases are TGTGCCAGCAGCCCGCGACCACTACTTGCAACTAATGAAAAACTGTTTTTT. Its translation is CASSPRPLLATNEKLFF.

This clone was seen once. J is TRBJ2-2 and V is TRBV2, with 11 bases that match TRBD1. The CDR3 consists of 16 residues. Germline values: CDR1 SNHLY, CDR2 FYNNEI. V shed 7 bases, J shed 4 bases, and the junction held 8 bases outside the gene matches. Written as DNA, the CDR3 is TGTGCCAGCACCCTAGGGGGACAGGGGGGCACCGGGGAGCTGTTTTTT. Translating it yields CASTLGGQGGTGELFF.

The gene calls are TRBV11-2 and TRBJ1-2, with a weak D call TRBD1 (5 bases). This CDR3 has 15 residues. CDR1 is SGHAT, CDR2 FQNNGV, per germline. The V end lost 5 bases, the J end lost 4 bases, and 17 bases lay between the germline ends. DNA of the CDR3: TGTGCCAGCAGCGGTGGGGCAGGGTATGCCTATGGCTACACCTTC. Amino acid sequence: CASSGGAGYAYGYTF.